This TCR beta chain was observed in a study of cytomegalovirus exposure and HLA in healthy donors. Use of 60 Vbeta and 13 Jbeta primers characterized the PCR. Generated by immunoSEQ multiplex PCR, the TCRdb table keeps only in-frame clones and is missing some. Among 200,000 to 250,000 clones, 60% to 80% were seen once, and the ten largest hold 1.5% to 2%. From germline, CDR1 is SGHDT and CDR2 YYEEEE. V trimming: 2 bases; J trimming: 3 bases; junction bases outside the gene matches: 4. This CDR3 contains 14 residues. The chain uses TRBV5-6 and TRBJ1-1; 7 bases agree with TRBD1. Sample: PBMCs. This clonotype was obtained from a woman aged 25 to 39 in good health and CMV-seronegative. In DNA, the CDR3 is TGTGCCAGCAGCTTCGGGACAGAATACACTGAAGCTTTCTTT. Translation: CASSFGTEYTEAFF. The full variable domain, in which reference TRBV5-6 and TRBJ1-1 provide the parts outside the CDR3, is DAGVTQSPTHLIKTRGQQVTLRCSPKSGHDTVSWYQQALGQGPQFIFQYYEEEERQRGNFPDRFSGHQFPNYSSELNVNALLLGDSALYLCASSFGTEYTEAFFGQGTRLTVV.